Listed below are T cell receptor beta chains from one sample, sequenced in a study of cytomegalovirus exposure and HLA in healthy donors. Clones were sequenced by immunoSEQ multiplex PCR, and TCRdb holds only the in-frame ones, with some missing. This sample has about 150,000 clones; roughly 79% occur once, and the top ten carry 1.5% to 2%. The sample consisted of PBMCs. The receptors shown here come from a young woman in good health and CMV-seronegative. Each CDR3 is given with its conserved first and last residue. A D gene is named only where the DNA matches it firmly. Only some rows state a clone size, as once, few, many or a class for expanded clones.

clone size	J gene	D gene	V gene	CDR3 DNA	CDR3 protein
.	TRBJ2-7	.	TRBV5-6	TGTGCCAGCAGCTTGTTCCAATCCTACGAGCAGTACTTC	CASSLFQSYEQYF
.	TRBJ1-1	.	TRBV10-3	TGTGCCATCAGTGAGTCCCCCCCCGGTCAGGGAGGCACTGAAGCTTTCTTT	CAISESPPGQGGTEAFF
once	TRBJ2-5	TRBD2	TRBV6-5	TGTGCCAGCAGCCCGGGACTAGCGCGACTAGAGACCCAGTACTTC	CASSPGLARLETQYF
few	TRBJ2-1	.	TRBV7-8	TGTGCCAGCAGCTTAGCGAGGCATCCTGAGCAGTTCTTC	CASSLARHPEQFF
.	TRBJ1-1	.	TRBV15	TGTGCCACCAGCCGAGAGCAGAGGTGGGACACTGAAGCTTTCTTT	CATSREQRWDTEAFF
few	TRBJ1-1	.	TRBV9	TGTGCCAGCAGCGGATCGGTATACACTGAAGCTTTCTTT	CASSGSVYTEAFF
.	TRBJ1-2	TRBD1	TRBV7-2	TGTGCCAGCAGCTCGGGACAGTACTCTGGCTACACCTTC	CASSSGQYSGYTF
.	TRBJ1-5	TRBD1	TRBV2	TGTGCCAGCAGTGAAAGGGACAGGGGGCTAAATCAGCCCCAGCATTTT	CASSERDRGLNQPQHF
once	TRBJ2-4	.	TRBV13	TGTGCCAGCAGCCCCCTCGGAGCGGAGCGAAACATTCAGTACTTC	CASSPLGAERNIQYF
.	TRBJ1-1	.	TRBV5-1	TGCGCCAGCGGTCATGGTGGGGCCTACACTGAAGCTTTCTTT	CASGHGGAYTEAFF
.	TRBJ2-2	.	TRBV7-8	TGTGCCAGCAGCTCGTCCAGGGTTCCCACCGGGGAGCTGTTTTTT	CASSSSRVPTGELFF
.	TRBJ1-6	TRBD1	TRBV7-6	TGCGCCAGCAGCCAAAACAGGGGTTCACCCCTCCACTTT	CASSQNRGSPLHF
once	TRBJ1-1	TRBD1	TRBV15	TGTGCCACCAGCAGTCTGGACAGGGGGATCACTGAAGCTTTCTTT	CATSSLDRGITEAFF
.	TRBJ1-3	.	TRBV5-6	TGTGCCAGCAGACCCGGACAGACTGGAAACACCATATATTTT	CASRPGQTGNTIYF
.	TRBJ2-3	.	TRBV7-2	TGTGCCAGCAGCTTAGCTGGCCTGGGCACAGATACGCAGTATTTT	CASSLAGLGTDTQYF
.	TRBJ2-3	TRBD2	TRBV30	TGTGCCTGGGAGGGACTAGCGGGACGAACAGATACGCAGTATTTT	CAWEGLAGRTDTQYF
few	TRBJ1-1	TRBD1	TRBV11-2	TGTGCCAGCAGCTTATCACCCTTGGGACAGAAGGCTTTCTTT	CASSLSPLGQKAFF
once	TRBJ2-3	TRBD2	TRBV6-6	TGTGCCAGCAGGACTAGCAGAGATACGCAGTATTTT	CASRTSRDTQYF
.	TRBJ1-2	.	TRBV29-1	TGCAGCCTAGGACAGATCAATTCTAACTATGGCTACACCTTC	CSLGQINSNYGYTF
.	TRBJ1-6	TRBD1	TRBV4-3	TGCGCCAGCAGCCAACCGACAGGGACGTCCTATAATTCACCCCTCCACTTT	CASSQPTGTSYNSPLHF
.	TRBJ2-7	TRBD2	TRBV19	TGTGCCAGTAGTAGCGGGACTAGCTACGAGCAGTACTTC	CASSSGTSYEQYF
.	TRBJ2-1	.	TRBV7-6	TGTGCCAGCAGCCCGGCGGTTGAGCAGTTCTTC	CASSPAVEQFF
few	TRBJ2-3	TRBD1	TRBV5-6	TGTGCCAGCAGCTTTGGGACAGTGGGCACAGATACGCAGTATTTT	CASSFGTVGTDTQYF